This is a list of T cell receptor beta chains from one sample in a study of CD8 T cells in Susac syndrome. One entry per CDR3 protein results from TCRdb running MiXCR on the immunoSEQ multiplex PCR reads. The sample consists of 400,000 or so distinct CDR3 sequences, approximately 85% of them appearing once. The sequencing sample was made of CD8+ T cells from PBMCs. The receptors stem from a human donor with multiple sclerosis. CDR3s include the opening cysteine and the closing phenylalanine or tryptophan. D genes are given only for firm matches. Size values are once, few and many counts, or a class for expanded clones, and some rows have none.

cdr3_aa: CASSFGHNTEAFF
cdr3_nt: TGTGCCAGCAGTTTTGGGCACAACACTGAAGCTTTCTTT
d_call: NA
v_call: TRBV27
clone_size: NA
j_call: TRBJ1-1

cdr3_aa: CASSSWTDTSGHGYEQYF
cdr3_nt: TGTGCCAGCAGCTCATGGACAGACACTAGCGGACACGGTTACGAGCAGTACTTC
d_call: TRBD2
v_call: TRBV7-9
clone_size: NA
j_call: TRBJ2-7

cdr3_aa: CASSWLAGGEQYF
cdr3_nt: TGTGCCAGCAGCTGGCTAGCGGGAGGCGAGCAGTACTTC
d_call: TRBD2
v_call: TRBV7-9
clone_size: NA
j_call: TRBJ2-7

cdr3_aa: CSARAHSGEGTGELFF
cdr3_nt: TGCAGTGCTAGAGCTCACTCAGGGGAAGGCACCGGGGAGCTGTTTTTT
d_call: NA
v_call: TRBV20-1
clone_size: NA
j_call: TRBJ2-2

cdr3_aa: CASCQALTDIPYEQYF
cdr3_nt: TGCGCCAGCTGCCAAGCGCTCACAGACATTCCCTACGAGCAGTACTTC
d_call: NA
v_call: TRBV4-1
clone_size: NA
j_call: TRBJ2-7

cdr3_aa: CASSLGSGGETQYF
cdr3_nt: TGTGCCAGCAGCTTAGGGTCCGGTGGGGAGACCCAGTACTTC
d_call: NA
v_call: TRBV11-2
clone_size: NA
j_call: TRBJ2-5

cdr3_aa: CASSAHGLLGAQYF
cdr3_nt: TGTGCCAGCAGCGCCCACGGTTTATTGGGAGCCCAGTACTTC
d_call: NA
v_call: TRBV21-1
clone_size: NA
j_call: TRBJ2-5

cdr3_aa: CASSGGQIRETQYF
cdr3_nt: TGCGCCAGCAGCGGAGGACAGATTCGAGAGACCCAGTACTTC
d_call: NA
v_call: TRBV5-1
clone_size: NA
j_call: TRBJ2-5

cdr3_aa: CASSSQQGAHGYTF
cdr3_nt: TGTGCCAGCAGTTCACAACAGGGGGCGCATGGCTACACCTTC
d_call: TRBD1
v_call: TRBV28
clone_size: NA
j_call: TRBJ1-2

cdr3_aa: CASSPPFGTGGNTEAFF
cdr3_nt: TGTGCCAGCAGCCCCCCATTTGGGACAGGGGGGAACACTGAAGCTTTCTTT
d_call: TRBD1
v_call: TRBV13
clone_size: NA
j_call: TRBJ1-1

cdr3_aa: CASSQVTSPYEQYF
cdr3_nt: TGTGCCAGCAGCCAAGTCACATCGCCGTACGAGCAGTACTTC
d_call: NA
v_call: TRBV3-1
clone_size: NA
j_call: TRBJ2-7

cdr3_aa: CASSPPGHFEGYTF
cdr3_nt: TGTGCCAGCAGCCCCCCGGGGCACTTTGAGGGCTACACCTTC
d_call: NA
v_call: TRBV5-4
clone_size: NA
j_call: TRBJ1-2

cdr3_aa: CASSLGTAQETQYF
cdr3_nt: TGTGCTAGCAGCTTAGGAACGGCGCAAGAGACCCAGTACTTC
d_call: NA
v_call: TRBV7-7
clone_size: few
j_call: TRBJ2-5

cdr3_aa: CASSEGWGPYNEQFF
cdr3_nt: TGTGCCAGCAGTGAAGGTTGGGGGCCCTACAATGAGCAGTTCTTC
d_call: NA
v_call: TRBV6-1
clone_size: NA
j_call: TRBJ2-1

cdr3_aa: CASSSVNWNEQFF
cdr3_nt: TGTGCCAGCAGCTCGGTTAACTGGAATGAGCAGTTCTTC
d_call: NA
v_call: TRBV14
clone_size: NA
j_call: TRBJ2-1

cdr3_aa: CASSVGQGVQPQHF
cdr3_nt: TGCGCCAGCAGCGTGGGACAGGGGGTTCAGCCCCAGCATTTT
d_call: TRBD1
v_call: TRBV5-1
clone_size: NA
j_call: TRBJ1-5